Reported below is one T cell receptor (beta chain). What this receptor recognizes is not known. No clone much larger than this one lies a single base away; base qualities are absent. According to the germline V gene (reference sequence), CDR1 reads LNHNV and CDR2 reads YYDKDF. The CDR3 runs 16 amino acids, cysteine and phenylalanine included. Left in the record is the CDR3 DNA by itself, 48 bases read in frame from the first base. V is pared back by 5 bases and J by 4 bases, with 18 bases lying between the germline termini. The sample belongs to a study of Ad26.COV2.S vaccination and SARS-CoV-2 variants (dated by TCRdb to the early 2020s). Regarding the research as a whole: Vaccine-arm donors were drawn from COV1001, a multicentre, randomized, double-blind, placebo-controlled phase I-IIa trial of Ad26.COV2.S in healthy adults. Trial participants were randomized into five groups of five, in which low-dose or high-dose Ad26.COV2.S was given once or twice, or placebo was given on both occasions. Ad26.COV2.S was given intramuscularly at 5x10^10 or 1x10^11 viral particles, as a single shot or as two shots 56 days apart. A total of roughly 32 samples were included in the TCR-sequenced set, comprising 19 Ad26.COV2.S vaccine recipients, 5 placebo recipients and 8 SARS-CoV-2 convalescent individuals. Investigators did not know the trial group allocation while performing experiments and assessing outcomes. Sequencing of the TCRbeta repertoire served to evaluate the specificity and breadth of SARS-CoV-2-reactive T cell receptors following Ad26.COV2.S vaccination. On the study overall, not on this receptor specifically: The study was not powered for comparison of responses between vaccine doses or regimens. Comparable non-spike TCR breadth was observed between vaccine and placebo recipients, consistent with only spike being contained in the vaccine. Substantial breadth of spike-specific CD8+ and CD4+ T cell responses was reported after vaccination. It was noted by the authors that total T cell responses may have been underestimated by the TCR breadth and depth analyses. Ad26.COV2.S recipients had higher spike-specific TCR breadth than placebo recipients (P = 0.0014).

The treatment or condition label here, explained by the study, means: over 15 received Ad26.COV2.S at low or high dose, single or two shots; about 5 received placebo; per-sample allocation not given. For vaccine and placebo recipients, the sequenced repertoires came from samples collected on day 63 after the first injection. Cohort 1b enrolled roughly 25 adults aged 18-55 years at a single site in Boston, USA, between 29 July and 7 August 2020. Ad26.COV2.S consisted of a replication-incompetent adenovirus type 26 vector by which a prefusion-stabilized SARS-CoV-2 spike protein from the original Wuhan strain was expressed. The immunoSEQ Assay was the method used to sequence TCRbeta CDR3 regions. After extraction, genomic DNA underwent amplification by bias-controlled multiplex PCR, followed by high-throughput sequencing. In the original analysis: To quantify the absolute abundance of every unique TCRbeta CDR3 region, sequences were collapsed and filtered. T cell fraction was estimated by normalizing TCRbeta template counts to usable DNA, which was measured by amplifying reference genes present in all nucleated cells. Repertoire TCRs were annotated as SARS-CoV-2-specific when V gene, CDR3 amino acid sequence and J gene were exactly matched to a known reactive TCR set. The reference SARS-CoV-2 TCR set was derived from MIRA and filtered for enrichment in COVID-19-positive ImmuneCODE repertoires, a step that removed public or cross-reactive TCRs. Using the MIRA antigens, annotated TCRs were further analysed by specific ORF or by position within an ORF. Breadth was defined as the number of annotated unique rearrangements divided by the total number of unique productive rearrangements, and depth was defined as the summed frequency of the annotated unique rearrangements. Group comparisons of TCR breadth used two-sided Wilcoxon rank-sum tests. The clones in this table, taken by TCRdb from immuneACCESS, are in-frame only. Not every clone is retained; where verified, under half of the shortfall comes from an unresolved V gene, and the cause of the rest is unknown. V, J and clone size derive from that table, while D and trimming were established from the DNA sequence. A total of some 290,000 clones appear in this sample, approximately 86% of them only once. The biggest ten clones account for 1.5% to 2% of the sample.

The sample in question was peripheral blood, obtained in a trial of Ad26.COV2.S vaccine versus placebo. The chain links TRBV15 with TRBJ1-5; D gene: possibly TRBD1, on 5 matching bases. This receptor was taken from a person between 18 and 60 years old who received the Ad26.COV2.S COVID-19 vaccine or a placebo. The encoded CDR3 is CATSPRDGRGNQPQHF. The DNA reads TGTGCCACCAGCCCCCGGGACGGGAGAGGGAATCAGCCCCAGCATTTT. The CDR3, completed at both ends by the reference TRBV15 and TRBJ1-5 genes, gives the full variable domain DAMVIQNPRYQVTQFGKPVTLSCSQTLNHNVMYWYQQKSSQAPKLLFHYYDKDFNNEADTPDNFQSRRPNTSFCFLDIRSPGLGDTAMYLCATSPRDGRGNQPQHFGDGTRLSIL.